One sample yielded the 13 T cell receptor beta chains listed below, sequenced in a study of neurological immune-mediated disorders. TCRdb recomputed calls from the 5' RACE reads with MiXCR, one row per CDR3 protein. This sample carries 20,000 to 30,000 distinct CDR3 sequences, 6.5% to 8.5% of them seen once, and the ten largest clones take 4.8%. Sequenced input: PBMCs. The receptors here all came from a woman aged 40 to 50 in good health.

The V gene is TRBV6-6, the J gene TRBJ2-1; D uncertain. There are 15 residues in the CDR3. V was clipped by 2 bases and J by 6 bases, with 14 bases between them. Germline values: CDR1 MNHNY, CDR2 SVGAGI (reference sequence). CDR3 nucleotides: TGTGCCAGCAGTTACCCCTGGTCGACGGGCAATGAGCAGTTCTTC. The encoded protein is CASSYPWSTGNEQFF.

Ten or more counts support this clonotype. The chain has TRBV20-1 and TRBJ2-1, with 8 bases that match TRBD1. The CDR3 has 10 residues. With 5 bases clipped from V and 12 bases from J, the junction kept 3 bases outside the gene matches. Looked up from germline, CDR1 is DFQATT and CDR2 is SNEGSKA (reference sequence). The CDR3: CSAGQGTQFF. CDR3 coding DNA: TGCAGTGCTGGACAGGGAACGCAGTTCTTC.

This clonotype came up many times. The chain has TRBV6-4 and TRBJ1-4; 8 positions agree with TRBD1. Germline lookup yields CDR1 MRHNA and CDR2 SNTAGT. V shed 7 bases, J shed 8 bases, and the junction held 6 bases outside the gene matches. This CDR3 contains 13 residues. The CDR3 loop reads CASNSGQDEKLFF. CDR3 nucleotide sequence: TGTGCCAGCAACTCGGGACAGGACGAAAAACTGTTTTTT.

In this sample, this clonotype turned up many times. J is TRBJ2-1 and V is TRBV20-1; 9 positions agree with TRBD2. CDR3 length: 15 residues. In germline, CDR1 is DFQATT, CDR2 SNEGSKA (reference sequence). V lost 1 base and J lost 8; bases outside the gene matches: 9. The chain's CDR3 is CSARGGASGNDEQFF. CDR3 nucleotide sequence: TGCAGTGCTAGAGGGGGGGCTAGCGGGAATGATGAGCAGTTCTTC.

Many counts were recorded for this clonotype. This rearrangement joins TRBV6-6 to TRBJ1-3; no reliable D call. Trimming cost V 6 bases and J 2 bases, with 11 bases left between them. Per the germline V gene, CDR1 is MNHNY and CDR2 is SVGAGI (reference sequence). This CDR3 comprises 14 residues. CDR3 coding DNA: TGTGCCAGCAGACGCGGGTCGGCTGGAAACACCATATATTTT. Amino acids: CASRRGSAGNTIYF.

This clonotype rates as medium-sized. The V call is TRBV20-1, the J call TRBJ2-1; TRBD1 aligns across 7 bases. The CDR3 covers 14 residues. Looked up from germline, CDR1 is DFQATT and CDR2 is SNEGSKA (reference sequence). V lost 6 bases, J lost 5 bases, and 10 bases stayed unmatched. This CDR3 reads CSAPSLTGNNEQFF. CDR3 DNA sequence: TGCAGTGCCCCGAGTTTGACAGGGAACAATGAGCAGTTCTTC.

The sample holds many counts of this clonotype. V is TRBV5-5 and J is TRBJ2-7; D is possibly TRBD2 (5 bases). Germline values: CDR1 SGHKS, CDR2 YYEKEE (reference sequence). V was pared by 4 bases and J by 4 bases, with 9 bases between. The CDR3 is made up of 12 amino acids. The CDR3 sequence: CASSRPGYEQYF. CDR3 bases: TGTGCCAGCAGCCGGCCGGGGTACGAGCAGTACTTC.

This clonotype has a count of ten or more. CDR3 in amino acids: CASSRGTGNQPQHF. The CDR3 nucleotides read TGTGCCAGCAGCCGGGGGACAGGTAACCAGCCCCAGCATTTT. The chain links TRBV5-4 to TRBJ1-5; 8 nucleotides match TRBD1. The CDR3 spans 14 residues. Germline CDR1 SGHNT, CDR2 YYREEE (reference sequence). Trimming removed 4 bases from V and 7 bases from J; junction bases left unmatched: 7.

This clonotype was detected ten times or more. The chain has TRBV20-1 and TRBJ1-3; unclear D gene. Trimming took off 3 bases at V and 5 bases at J, with 8 bases between the two ends. Looked up from germline, CDR1 is DFQATT and CDR2 is SNEGSKA (reference sequence). The CDR3 totals 12 residues. The CDR3 spells CSASTVRNTIYF. CDR3 coding DNA: TGCAGTGCTAGTACTGTTCGAAACACCATATATTTT.

This clonotype was counted many times. CDR3: CASSDPAGEDTQYF. In DNA form, the CDR3 reads TGCGCCAGCAGTGACCCAGCGGGAGAGGATACGCAGTATTTT. The chain recombines TRBV10-2 with TRBJ2-3, with TRBD2 matching 8 bases. The CDR3 runs 14 residues. The germline V gene encodes CDR1 WSHSY and CDR2 SAAADI. The junction had 5 bases not matched to a gene; V was cut back by 3 bases and J by 6 bases.

The rearrangement uses TRBV5-1 and TRBJ2-2, with unresolved D. Germline V gene data show CDR1 as SGHRS and CDR2 as YFSETQ. The CDR3 has 15 residues. V gave up 2 bases and J gave up 0 bases, with 8 bases separating them. CDR3 loop: CASSFQVANTGELFF. The CDR3 DNA is TGCGCCAGCAGCTTCCAGGTCGCGAACACCGGGGAGCTGTTTTTT.

At least ten counts were recorded for this clonotype. The chain uses TRBV5-1 and TRBJ2-1; D assignment may be TRBD1 or TRBD2 (7 bases each). V was trimmed by 2 bases and J by 4 bases, leaving 13 bases between them. Germline V gene lookup returns CDR1 SGHRS and CDR2 YFSETQ. This CDR3 has 15 amino acids. CDR3 region: CASSLAGQQYNEQFF. The CDR3 DNA is TGCGCCAGCAGCTTAGCGGGACAGCAATACAATGAGCAGTTCTTC.

This clonotype was counted many times. The gene calls are TRBV29-1 and TRBJ2-3; TRBD2 matches at 7 bases. Trimming removed 7 bases from V and 5 bases from J; junction bases left unmatched: 6. The CDR3 covers 12 residues. From germline, CDR1 is SQVTM and CDR2 ANQGSEA. DNA for the CDR3: TGCAGCGGACGGGGGGTCGTAGATACGCAGTATTTT. Protein: CSGRGVVDTQYF.